Shown below are 19 T cell receptor beta chains from a single sample sequenced in a study of blood T cell repertoires in COVID-19. Sequencing was performed with immunoSEQ multiplex PCR; in TCRdb, only in-frame clones are kept and a portion is missing. The table has about 40,000 clones, 88% seen once; the top ten hold over 2%. The sample consisted of peripheral blood. The receptors stem from a human donor in a cohort sampled during active COVID-19.

V and J are TRBV24-1 and TRBJ2-1; TRBD1 might be the D (5 bases). V gave up 6 bases and J gave up 6 bases, with 14 bases separating them. Germline values: CDR1 KGHDR, CDR2 SFDVKD. This CDR3 contains 14 residues. The chain's CDR3 is CATSWSYTGNEQFF. In DNA form, the CDR3 reads TGTGCCACCAGTTGGTCCTATACAGGCAATGAGCAGTTCTTC.

V gene TRBV7-9 combines with J gene TRBJ1-3; unclear D gene. The length of the CDR3 is 15 residues. From germline, CDR1 is SEHNR and CDR2 FQNEAQ (reference sequence). Trimming shortened V by 0 bases and J by 0 bases, and 6 bases separated the two germline ends. CDR3: CASSLAAASGNTIYF. CDR3 coding DNA: TGTGCCAGCAGCTTAGCAGCCGCCTCTGGAAACACCATATATTTT.

The chain combines TRBV19 with TRBJ2-7; D might be TRBD1 (6 bases). V lost 5 bases and J lost 0, with 8 bases in between. CDR1 and CDR2 (germline): LNHDA, SQIVND (reference sequence). The CDR3 consists of 13 residues. The DNA for the CDR3 is TGTGCCAGTAGTCCAGGGGTCTCCTACGAGCAGTACTTC. It translates to CASSPGVSYEQYF. The full variable domain, with the rest looked up from reference TRBV19 and TRBJ2-7, is DGGITQSPKYLFRKEGQNVTLSCEQNLNHDAMYWYRQDPGQGLRLIYYSQIVNDFQKGDIAEGYSVSREKKESFPLTVTSAQKNPTAFYLCASSPGVSYEQYFGPGTRLTVT.

V usage is TRBV19 and J usage is TRBJ1-2; D is possibly TRBD1 (6 bases). CDR1 is LNHDA and CDR2 is SQIVND in the germline V gene (reference sequence). The CDR3 length is 17 residues. The V gene lost 5 bases and the J gene lost 8 bases, with 27 bases spanning the gap. The CDR3 DNA follows: TGTGCCAGTAGTTCGCTCACCGTTCTCGGACAGCAGTTGGGCTACACCTTC. Amino acid sequence: CASSSLTVLGQQLGYTF.

CDR3 DNA sequence: TGTGCCAGCAGCCGGGGAGGAGTTCGAGGGGACACTGAAGCTTTCTTT. This sequence encodes CASSRGGVRGDTEAFF. This chain uses TRBV11-3 with TRBJ1-1, with a possible D match to TRBD1 (5 bases). CDR3 length: 16 residues. The V end was cut by 5 bases, the J end by 3 bases, with 19 bases between. The V gene's germline CDR1 is SGHNT and CDR2 YENEEA.

The V and J genes are TRBV5-5 and TRBJ2-4, with unresolved D. Germline V gene data show CDR1 as SGHKS and CDR2 as YYEKEE (reference sequence). This CDR3 contains 14 residues. Trimming cost V 0 bases and J 0 bases, with 4 bases left between them. The CDR3 loop is CASSLDIAKNIQYF. The CDR3 bases are TGTGCCAGCAGCTTGGATATAGCCAAAAACATTCAGTACTTC.

J is TRBJ2-2 and V is TRBV7-2; TRBD2 agrees at 12 bases. The trim removed 3 bases at V and 1 base at J, leaving 6 bases unmatched. Germline values: CDR1 SGHTA, CDR2 FQGNSA. This CDR3 region has 18 residues. The CDR3 DNA is TGTGCCAGCAGCTTGGAACTAGCGGGGGGCTTGAACACCGGGGAGCTGTTTTTT. Translating it yields CASSLELAGGLNTGELFF.

V gene TRBV6-2 or TRBV6-3 combines with J gene TRBJ2-1; the D gene is possibly TRBD2 (6 bases). This CDR3 region has 16 residues. Germline assignment: CDR1 MNHEY and CDR2 SVGEGT. The ends were cut back, 5 bases at V and 8 bases at J, with 22 bases in the middle. The CDR3 nucleotides read TGTGCCAGCAGTCCCCGCGGTTTCGCGGGGCGTCATGAGCAGTTCTTC. Its protein product is CASSPRGFAGRHEQFF.

The genes are TRBV5-1 and TRBJ2-2, with D tentatively TRBD1 (5 bases). V was clipped by 0 bases and J by 6 bases, with 9 bases between them. The length of the CDR3 is 14 residues. Germline assignment: CDR1 SGHRS and CDR2 YFSETQ. The CDR3 loop is CASSLGTGSGELFF. The CDR3 bases are TGCGCCAGCAGCTTGGGCACAGGCTCCGGGGAGCTGTTTTTT.

This chain links TRBV5-5 with TRBJ1-5; tentative D call: TRBD1 (5 bases). The V gene's germline CDR1 is SGHKS and CDR2 YYEKEE (reference sequence). This CDR3 contains 15 residues. Deletions cut 2 bases from V and 3 bases from J, with 12 bases between. The CDR3 bases are TGTGCCAGCAGCTTCGGCGGGGGATCCAATCAGCCCCAGCATTTT. Amino acid sequence: CASSFGGGSNQPQHF. Drawing the rest from reference TRBV5-5 and TRBJ1-5, the complete variable domain is DAGVTQSPTHLIKTRGQQVTLRCSPISGHKSVSWYQQVLGQGPQFIFQYYEKEERGRGNFPDRFSARQFPNYSSELNVNALLLGDSALYLCASSFGGGSNQPQHFGDGTRLSIL.

The gene calls are TRBV27 and TRBJ2-3, with D unresolved. The CDR3 is made up of 15 amino acids. In germline, CDR1 is MNHEY, CDR2 SMNVEV (reference sequence). Trimming removed 4 bases from V and 0 bases from J, with 11 bases in between. The CDR3 region is CASSWAGLSTDTQYF. The CDR3 DNA reads TGTGCCAGCAGTTGGGCAGGCCTTAGCACAGATACGCAGTATTTT.

This clone was seen only once. This chain joins TRBV28 and TRBJ1-6; 8 bases align to TRBD1. The CDR3 sequence is 18 residues long. Trimming took 4 bases from V and 5 from J; bases not matched to a gene: 13. Germline V CDR1 and CDR2: MDHEN, SYDVKM. The CDR3 DNA follows: TGTGCCAGCAGTTCCTCTCGGGTGGGGACAGGTCATAATTCACCCCTCCACTTT. It translates to CASSSSRVGTGHNSPLHF. Full variable domain (missing parts from reference TRBV28 and TRBJ1-6): DVKVTQSSRYLVKRTGEKVFLECVQDMDHENMFWYRQDPGLGLRLIYFSYDVKMKEKGDIPEGYSVSREKKERFSLILESASTNQTSMYLCASSSSRVGTGHNSPLHFGNGTRLTVT.

This chain uses TRBV14 with TRBJ2-1; D remains unclear. The length of the CDR3 is 17 residues. Germline V gives CDR1 SGHDN, CDR2 FVKESK. V was shortened by 0 bases and J by 2 bases, with 14 bases between the two germline ends. CDR3 protein: CASSQDLGPLAYNEQFF. In DNA form, the CDR3 reads TGTGCCAGCAGCCAAGATCTTGGGCCTTTGGCCTACAATGAGCAGTTCTTC.

The J gene is TRBJ1-1, the V gene TRBV14, with a weak D call TRBD1 (6 bases). Germline CDR1 SGHDN, CDR2 FVKESK. Trimming stripped 2 bases from V and 1 base from J, with 14 bases between. The CDR3 is 16 amino acids. The CDR3 coding sequence is TGTGCCAGCAGCCAACTTGGACAGCCAAGGAACACTGAAGCTTTCTTT. It codes for CASSQLGQPRNTEAFF.

V usage is TRBV15 and J usage is TRBJ2-7; 12 positions agree with TRBD2. Per the germline V gene, CDR1 is LNHNV and CDR2 is YYDKDF (reference sequence). There are 13 residues in the CDR3. Trimming cost V 6 bases and J 4 bases; bases outside gene matches: 1. The CDR3 loop reads CATRTSGGYEQYF. The DNA of the CDR3 is TGTGCCACCAGGACTAGCGGGGGTTACGAGCAGTACTTC.

The gene calls are TRBV2 and TRBJ1-2; D not certain. Germline lookup yields CDR1 SNHLY and CDR2 FYNNEI. This CDR3 is built from 13 residues. Trimming removed 7 bases at V and 9 bases at J, with 18 bases between. The CDR3 reads CASTSGESWSYTF. CDR3 DNA sequence: TGTGCCAGCACCTCGGGTGAGTCCTGGAGCTACACCTTC.

The chain combines TRBV11-2 with TRBJ2-2; 8 bases match TRBD1. Losses at the gene ends were 7 bases for V and 6 bases for J; bases not matched to a gene: 7. The CDR3 has 14 residues. Germline V gene sequence: CDR1 SGHAT, CDR2 FQNNGV. CDR3 protein: CASNPTGVAGELFF. CDR3 DNA sequence: TGTGCCAGCAACCCGACAGGGGTGGCCGGGGAGCTGTTTTTT. Complete variable domain (other parts from reference TRBV11-2 and TRBJ2-2): EAGVAQSPRYKIIEKRQSVAFWCNPISGHATLYWYQQILGQGPKLLIQFQNNGVVDDSQLPKDRFSAERLKGVDSTLKIQPAKLEDSAVYLCASNPTGVAGELFFGEGSRLTVL.

The CDR3 DNA reads as TGTGCCAGTAGTATTGGGGAGGCGAACACTGAAGCTTTCTTT. Protein: CASSIGEANTEAFF. This sequence joins TRBV19 and TRBJ1-1; no reliable D call. Between the trimmed V and J ends, which lost 3 bases and 1 base, there was a span of 9 bases. Germline CDR1 and CDR2: LNHDA and SQIVND (reference sequence). The CDR3 covers 14 residues.

The CDR3 DNA follows: TGTGCCAGCAGGCTCGGGACATACAGTAACAATGAGCAGTTCTTC. It yields the protein CASRLGTYSNNEQFF. This chain connects TRBV2 to TRBJ2-1, with a possible D match to TRBD1 (6 bases). CDR1 is SNHLY, CDR2 FYNNEI, per germline. Trimming pared 6 bases from V and 5 bases from J, leaving 17 bases between. The CDR3 sequence is 15 residues long.